The TCR beta chain described here comes from a study of T cell responses to AZD1222 COVID-19 vaccine. Repertoires were generated with immunoSEQ multiplex PCR, while TCRdb's copy carries only in-frame clones and drops some. The sample lists 130,000 to 150,000 clones; 90% to 95% were seen once. Study-level points and caveats: It was only six AZD1222 recipients who were seropositive at baseline. There were mostly white British donors and more females than males, and clonal diversity was possibly underestimated. Nearly half of spike-specific TCRs reportedly target variant regions that are unmutated in the B.1.351 and B.1.1.7 variants. Spike-specific TCR repertoires showed rising breadth and depth after two AZD1222 doses.

Germline V CDR1 and CDR2: LGHNA, YNFKEQ. This CDR3 contains 15 residues. Trimming removed 4 bases from V and 0 bases from J; junction bases left unmatched: 6. A note on this clone: Its specificity is unknown.

The clonotype was recovered from an adult in good health. The material sequenced was peripheral blood, taken on day 0 of AZD1222 vaccination. The J gene is TRBJ2-7, the V gene TRBV4-2; 7 bases fit TRBD1. The CDR3 DNA sequence: TGTGCCAGCAGCCGAACGGGACAGAGCTCCTACGAGCAGTACTTC. Encoded protein: CASSRTGQSSYEQYF.